The 17 T cell receptor beta chains in this list originate from one sample, sequenced in a study of T-cell reconstitution after alpha-beta-depleted transplantation in children. Unique molecular identifiers were incorporated during preparation of the TCRbeta library. TCRdb recomputed calls from the PCR reads with MiXCR, one row per CDR3 protein. The repertoire includes around 370,000 distinct CDR3 sequences, under 13% of them detected once, and 2% to 3% sits in the top ten. Sample: PBMCs from the stem cell graft donor, taken from the stem cell graft. The receptors derive from a human donor who donated a stem cell graft to a child with acute lymphoblastic leukemia.

The chain links TRBV5-4 to TRBJ2-5, with 15 bases identical to TRBD2. The germline gives CDR1 SGHNT, CDR2 YYREEE (reference sequence). J was trimmed by 3 bases and V by 4 bases; bases with no gene match: 4. The length of the CDR3 is 16 residues. The CDR3 coding sequence is TGTGCCAGCAGCCTTGGACTAGCGGGAGGGAAAGAGACCCAGTACTTC. Protein product: CASSLGLAGGKETQYF.

In this sample, this clonotype turned up a few times. The chain joins TRBV27 to TRBJ2-5; D might be TRBD1 (5 bases). The CDR3 runs to 14 residues. V was shortened by 4 bases and J by 7 bases, with 16 bases between the two germline ends. CDR1 is MNHEY and CDR2 is SMNVEV in the germline V gene (reference sequence). The CDR3 sequence: CASSSLQGFVTQYF. CDR3 nucleotides: TGTGCCAGCAGTTCCCTGCAGGGATTTGTGACCCAGTACTTC.

The sample holds a few counts of this clonotype. V gene TRBV5-1 combines with J gene TRBJ2-3, with D unresolved. CDR1 and CDR2 (germline): SGHRS, YFSETQ. The V and J ends lost 4 bases and 4 bases respectively, with 13 bases between them. The CDR3 runs 14 residues. The CDR3 region has the DNA TGCGCCAGCAGCCCCGGACCTTGGTCAGATACGCAGTATTTT. Translating gives CASSPGPWSDTQYF.

This clonotype has only a few counts. V gene TRBV20-1 combines with J gene TRBJ1-6, with a weak D call TRBD1 (6 bases). The CDR3 sequence is 16 residues long. V was shortened by 3 bases and J by 0 bases, with 12 bases between the two germline ends. Germline CDR1 reads DFQATT; CDR2 reads SNEGSKA (reference sequence). The CDR3 protein is CSASPSQGSYNSPLHF. The CDR3 DNA reads TGCAGTGCTAGCCCCTCACAGGGCTCCTATAATTCACCCCTCCACTTT.

The chain joins TRBV20-1 to TRBJ1-5, with D uncertain. Trimming cost V 3 bases and J 4 bases, with 13 bases left between them. The CDR3 is 14 amino acids. Germline values: CDR1 DFQATT, CDR2 SNEGSKA (reference sequence). CDR3 sequence (DNA): TGCAGTGCTAGTCTCTCTGGGGTAAATCAGCCCCAGCATTTT. It codes for CSASLSGVNQPQHF.

The J gene is TRBJ2-3, the V gene TRBV20-1; weak D call: TRBD2 (7 bases). This CDR3 is built from 13 residues. Germline V gene data show CDR1 as DFQATT and CDR2 as SNEGSKA (reference sequence). V lost 7 bases and J lost 8, with 19 bases in between. CDR3 DNA sequence: TGCAGTGTCACAGGGAGGGACCAAACTACGCAGTATTTT. This translates into CSVTGRDQTTQYF.

This chain uses TRBV20-1 with TRBJ2-5; D unresolved. Trimming took off 3 bases at V and 5 bases at J, with 19 bases between the two ends. The CDR3 extends over 15 amino acids. CDR1 and CDR2 (germline): DFQATT, SNEGSKA (reference sequence). CDR3 DNA sequence: TGCAGTGCTAGTGCGTCCGGCCTAGTCGCGGAGACCCAGTACTTC. Amino acid sequence: CSASASGLVAETQYF.

The genes are TRBV7-2 and TRBJ2-5; D remains unclear. The CDR3 consists of 13 residues. V lost 5 bases and J 5 bases, leaving 12 bases between the germline ends. CDR1 and CDR2 from the germline V gene are SGHTA and FQGNSA. Written as DNA, the CDR3 is TGTGCCAGCAGCCCACTTCGGCCGGAGACCCAGTACTTC. This sequence encodes CASSPLRPETQYF.

This clonotype appeared a few times. V gene TRBV28 combines with J gene TRBJ2-2, with 12 bases that match TRBD2. Germline V gives CDR1 MDHEN, CDR2 SYDVKM. This CDR3 is built from 19 residues. V was clipped by 5 bases and J by 3 bases; unmatched bases: 13. CDR3 residues: CASSPDSLGLAGHTGELFF. CDR3 in DNA: TGTGCCAGCAGTCCTGACTCCCTCGGACTAGCGGGGCACACCGGGGAGCTGTTTTTT. Supplemented by reference TRBV28 and TRBJ2-2, the full variable domain reads DVKVTQSSRYLVKRTGEKVFLECVQDMDHENMFWYRQDPGLGLRLIYFSYDVKMKEKGDIPEGYSVSREKKERFSLILESASTNQTSMYLCASSPDSLGLAGHTGELFFGEGSRLTVL.

This rearrangement joins TRBV7-2 to TRBJ2-7, with D possibly matching TRBD1 (5 bases). Germline lookup yields CDR1 SGHTA and CDR2 FQGNSA. The germline V and J ends were trimmed by 4 bases and 0 bases, with 10 bases remaining between them. The CDR3 is 14 residues long. In DNA form, the CDR3 reads TGTGCCAGCAGCTCCCAGACAGTCTCCTACGAGCAGTACTTC. Translating it yields CASSSQTVSYEQYF.

There are many counts of this clonotype. V usage is TRBV10-3 and J usage is TRBJ1-1; unclear D gene. V shed 9 bases and J shed 0 bases, with 11 bases lying between them. The CDR3 is 13 residues long. Germline V lookup: CDR1 ENHRY, CDR2 SYGVKD. CDR3 in DNA: TGTGCCATAGTCGGCAGTTTGAACACTGAAGCTTTCTTT. Translated: CAIVGSLNTEAFF.

The V gene is TRBV30, the J gene TRBJ2-7; 8 bases match TRBD1. Per the germline V gene, CDR1 is GTSNPN and CDR2 is SVGIG (reference sequence). The CDR3 loop spans 13 amino acids. After removal of 5 bases from V and 3 bases from J, the junction contained 6 bases not matched to a gene. CDR3 loop: CAWDRGASYEQYF. The CDR3 DNA sequence: TGTGCCTGGGACAGGGGCGCTAGCTACGAGCAGTACTTC.

This clonotype was seen only a few times. J is TRBJ2-1 and V is TRBV4-1; 8 bases line up with TRBD1. Germline lookup yields CDR1 MGHRA and CDR2 YSYEKL. Unmatched junction bases numbered 15, after V lost 1 base and J lost 10 bases. The CDR3 loop spans 17 amino acids. DNA of the CDR3: TGCGCCAGCAGCCAAGGGTCGAGGACAGGGCACCAAATCGAGCAGTTCTTC. Its protein is CASSQGSRTGHQIEQFF.

V usage is TRBV9 and J usage is TRBJ2-5; TRBD2 matches at 9 bases. Germline V lookup: CDR1 SGDLS, CDR2 YYNGEE. CDR3 length: 18 residues. Germline trimming cut 0 bases from V and 3 bases from J; bases unmatched to any gene: 12. CDR3 residues: CASSVATGVAGVKETQYF. The CDR3 coding sequence is TGTGCCAGCAGCGTAGCTACTGGGGTAGCGGGAGTTAAAGAGACCCAGTACTTC. Supplemented by reference TRBV9 and TRBJ2-5, the full variable domain reads DSGVTQTPKHLITATGQRVTLRCSPRSGDLSVYWYQQSLDQGLQFLIQYYNGEERAKGNILERFSAQQFPDLHSELNLSSLELGDSALYFCASSVATGVAGVKETQYFGPGTRLLVL.

The V call is TRBV2, the J call TRBJ2-3, with a tentative D call TRBD2 (6 bases). This CDR3 has 16 amino acids. Germline loops: CDR1 SNHLY, CDR2 FYNNEI. The V end was cut by 6 bases, the J end by 2 bases, with 18 bases between. The CDR3 DNA reads as TGTGCCAGCAGGGACGCCGGGACTCCTATCACAGATACGCAGTATTTT. Amino acid sequence: CASRDAGTPITDTQYF.

The chain joins TRBV6-2 or TRBV6-3 to TRBJ2-5; 7 positions match TRBD2. This CDR3 comprises 11 residues. V shed 8 bases, J shed 4 bases, and the junction held 1 base outside the gene matches. The germline V gene has CDR1 MNHEY and CDR2 SVGEGT. As DNA, the CDR3 is TGTGCCAGCGGGAGGGCAGAGACCCAGTACTTC. Amino acid sequence: CASGRAETQYF.

The table lists this clonotype with many counts. This CDR3 reads CASSSGYTDTQYF. In nucleotides, the CDR3 is TGTGCCAGCAGTTCCGGGTACACAGATACGCAGTATTTT. V gene TRBV12-3 or TRBV12-4 combines with J gene TRBJ2-3; no clear D gene. The CDR3 sequence is 13 residues long. V was trimmed by 4 bases and J by 2 bases, leaving 7 bases between them.